The T cell receptor (beta chain) described here comes from a study of T cell changes during pregnancy in multiple sclerosis. The repertoire was sequenced with immunoSEQ multiplex PCR; TCRdb's copy has only in-frame clones and lacks some. Of some 38,000 clones listed, 85% to 95% are singletons. Germline V gene data show CDR1 as SGHTA and CDR2 as FQGNSA. The ends were cut back, 5 bases at V and 9 bases at J, with 17 bases in the middle. The CDR3 contains 15 residues. The input for sequencing was CD4+ T cells from peripheral blood mononuclear cells, taken after pregnancy. V gene TRBV7-2 combines with J gene TRBJ1-6; a possible D gene is TRBD1 (6 bases). This clonotype was sampled from a female donor in good health, enrolled as a control in a pregnancy study. The CDR3 DNA follows: TGTGCCAGCAGCCGTCAGCAGGGGTCGAGTTCACCCCTCCACTTT. It translates to CASSRQQGSSSPLHF.